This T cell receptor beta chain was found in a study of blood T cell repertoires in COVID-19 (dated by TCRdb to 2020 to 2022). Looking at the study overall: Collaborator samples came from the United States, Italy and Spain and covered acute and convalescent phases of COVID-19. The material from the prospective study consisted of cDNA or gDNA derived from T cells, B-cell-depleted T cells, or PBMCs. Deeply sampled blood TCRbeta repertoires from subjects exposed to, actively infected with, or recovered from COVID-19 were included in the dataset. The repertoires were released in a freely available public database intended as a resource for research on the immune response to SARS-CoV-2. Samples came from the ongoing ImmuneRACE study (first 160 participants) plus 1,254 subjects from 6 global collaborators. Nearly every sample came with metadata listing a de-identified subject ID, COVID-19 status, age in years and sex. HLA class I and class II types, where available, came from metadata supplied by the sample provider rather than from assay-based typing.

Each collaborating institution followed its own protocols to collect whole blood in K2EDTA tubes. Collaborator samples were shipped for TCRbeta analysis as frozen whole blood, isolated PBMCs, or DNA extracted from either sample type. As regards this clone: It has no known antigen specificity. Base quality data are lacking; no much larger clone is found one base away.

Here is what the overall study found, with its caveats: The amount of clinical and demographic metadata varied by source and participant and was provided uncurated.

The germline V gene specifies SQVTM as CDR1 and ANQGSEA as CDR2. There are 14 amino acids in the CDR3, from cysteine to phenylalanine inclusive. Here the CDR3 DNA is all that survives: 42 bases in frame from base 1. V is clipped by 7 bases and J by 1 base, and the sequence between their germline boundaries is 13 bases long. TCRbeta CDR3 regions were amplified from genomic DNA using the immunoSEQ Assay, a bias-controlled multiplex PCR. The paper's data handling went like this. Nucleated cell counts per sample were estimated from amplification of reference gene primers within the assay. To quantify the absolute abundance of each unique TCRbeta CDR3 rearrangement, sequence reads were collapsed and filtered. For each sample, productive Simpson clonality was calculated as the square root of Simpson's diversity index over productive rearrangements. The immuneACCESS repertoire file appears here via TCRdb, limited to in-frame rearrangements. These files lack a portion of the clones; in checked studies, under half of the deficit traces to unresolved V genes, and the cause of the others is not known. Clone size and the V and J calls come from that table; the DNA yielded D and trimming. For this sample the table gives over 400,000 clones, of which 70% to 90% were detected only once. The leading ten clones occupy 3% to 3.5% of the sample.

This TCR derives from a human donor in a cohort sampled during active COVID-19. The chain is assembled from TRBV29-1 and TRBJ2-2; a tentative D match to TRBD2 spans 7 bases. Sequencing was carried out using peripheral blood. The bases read TGCAGCGCCGCCGGGGGGCGGAACACCGGGGAGCTGTTTTTT. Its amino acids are CSAAGGRNTGELFF.